The 8 T cell receptor beta chains presented below share a single source sample, sequenced in a study of blood T cell repertoires in COVID-19. Clones were sequenced by immunoSEQ multiplex PCR, and TCRdb holds only the in-frame ones, with some missing. The repertoire holds about 36,000 clones, with approximately 86% as singletons. The sample consisted of peripheral blood. These receptors were collected from a human donor in a cohort sampled during active COVID-19.

This chain uses TRBV11-2 with TRBJ2-5; 11 bases align to TRBD2. V dropped 5 bases and J dropped 2; count of bases not matched to a gene: 7. Germline V gene lookup returns CDR1 SGHAT and CDR2 FQNNGV. The CDR3 has 16 residues. CDR3 nucleotides: TGTGCCAGCAGCCCCGGCATAGCGGGGGGGCAAGAGACCCAGTACTTC. This codes for CASSPGIAGGQETQYF.

The chain joins TRBV29-1 to TRBJ2-7, with TRBD1 identical over 7 bases. CDR1 is SQVTM and CDR2 is ANQGSEA in the germline V gene. CDR3 length: 15 residues. With V trimmed by 5 bases and J by 4 bases, 14 bases remained unmatched. CDR3 nucleotides: TGCAGCGTTCTTGATGGGACAGTGGCTTCGTACGAGCAGTACTTC. Protein sequence: CSVLDGTVASYEQYF.

This clone was detected once. V is TRBV10-3 and J is TRBJ1-6; D is unclear. The CDR3 length is 14 residues. Germline CDR1 and CDR2: ENHRY and SYGVKD. The V gene lost 5 bases and the J gene lost 1 base, with 6 bases spanning the gap. The CDR3 reads CAISTGSYNSPLHF. The CDR3 nucleotides are TGTGCCATCAGTACGGGGTCCTATAATTCACCCCTCCACTTT.

The rearrangement links TRBV11-3 to TRBJ2-1; TRBD2 aligns across 11 bases. Germline V gene data show CDR1 as SGHNT and CDR2 as YENEEA. The CDR3 is 19 residues long. J gave up 0 bases and V 0 bases, and 7 bases lay outside the gene matches. CDR3 in amino acids: CASSLDGTSGGRSYNEQFF. The DNA for the CDR3 is TGTGCCAGCAGCTTAGATGGAACTAGCGGGGGCCGCTCCTACAATGAGCAGTTCTTC. Looking up the rest from reference TRBV11-3 and TRBJ2-1 gives the full variable domain: EAGVVQSPRYKIIEKKQPVAFWCNPISGHNTLYWYLQNLGQGPELLIRYENEEAVDDSQLPKDRFSAERLKGVDSTLKIQPAELGDSAVYLCASSLDGTSGGRSYNEQFFGPGTRLTVL.

The V and J genes are TRBV2 and TRBJ2-5; 8 nucleotides agree with TRBD1. J gave up 0 bases and V 5 bases, and 8 bases lay outside the gene matches. CDR3 length: 16 amino acids. Germline assignment: CDR1 SNHLY and CDR2 FYNNEI. In DNA form, the CDR3 reads TGTGCCAGCAGTACTCCTGACAGGGGCAACCAAGAGACCCAGTACTTC. It specifies CASSTPDRGNQETQYF. Together with reference TRBV2 and TRBJ2-5, the CDR3 gives the full variable domain: EPEVTQTPSHQVTQMGQEVILRCVPISNHLYFYWYRQILGQKVEFLVSFYNNEISEKSEIFDDQFSVERPDGSNFTLKIRSTKLEDSAMYFCASSTPDRGNQETQYFGPGTRLLVL.

This clone was observed once. The chain joins TRBV7-2 to TRBJ2-5; the D gene is possibly TRBD1 (5 bases). In germline, CDR1 is SGHTA, CDR2 FQGNSA. The CDR3 runs to 14 residues. V was shortened by 2 bases and J by 2 bases, with 9 bases between the two germline ends. The CDR3 loop reads CASSLQGMQETQYF. The CDR3 DNA sequence: TGTGCCAGCAGCTTACAGGGTATGCAAGAGACCCAGTACTTC.

The chain has TRBV3-1 (or the pseudogene TRBV3-2) and TRBJ2-3; D perhaps matches TRBD1 (5 bases). Germline CDR1 and CDR2: LGHDT and YNNKEL (reference sequence). The V and J ends lost 2 bases and 1 base respectively, with 13 bases between them. The CDR3 length is 16 residues. The CDR3 nucleotides are TGTGCCAGCAGCCAAACACCACAGGACGGCACAGATACGCAGTATTTT. It encodes CASSQTPQDGTDTQYF.

The rearrangement joins TRBV7-2 to TRBJ2-3; tentatively, D is TRBD2 (6 bases). Looked up from germline, CDR1 is SGHTA and CDR2 is FQGNSA. The CDR3 is 15 residues long. Trimming cost V 8 bases and J 2 bases, with 17 bases left between them. CDR3 nucleotide sequence: TGTGCCAGCGTCCGGAGGGCAGGCTCCACAGATACGCAGTATTTT. Protein sequence: CASVRRAGSTDTQYF.